The 15 T cell receptor beta chains presented below share a single source sample, sequenced in a study of T cells in women clearing cervical HPV infection. Only in-frame clones appear in the TCRdb table, and some are missing; sequencing was by immunoSEQ multiplex PCR. This sample contains tens of thousands of clones. Sequencing input: blood buffy coat. These receptors all stem from a woman between 18 and 70 years old with a cervical HPV16 infection that either progressed to CIN3+ or cleared (not recorded which).

Worth noting for this clone: From the germline J gene comes the end of the CDR3, since the read stops 3 residues before it. V is TRBV18 and J is TRBJ2-4; 9 nucleotides match TRBD1. The junction had 15 bases not matched to a gene; V was cut back by 0 bases and J by 9 bases. Germline CDR1 and CDR2: KGHSH and LQKENI. The CDR3 is 18 residues long. CDR3 DNA (partial): TGTGCCAGCTCACCACCAAGAGCCGGTGAGACAGGGGGTGTCATT. Translating gives CASSPPRAGETGGVI. The CDR3 in its entirety is CASSPPRAGETGGVIQYF.

With regard to this clone: The read gets to within 3 residues of the CDR3 end, and the germline J gene fills in the rest. This chain links TRBV19 with TRBJ2-2; D not resolved. Germline V gene data show CDR1 as LNHDA and CDR2 as SQIVND (reference sequence). This CDR3 has 15 residues. The CDR3 spells CASSYRYSLNEKLFF. CDR3 DNA (partial): TGTGCCAGTAGTTATAGATACAGCCTTAATGAAAAG.

Turning to this clone: Coverage ceases 3 residues before the CDR3 finishes, and the germline J gene fills in the end. The chain is built from TRBV7-2 and TRBJ1-2; TRBD1 agrees at 8 bases. The germline gives CDR1 SGHTA, CDR2 FQGNSA. The CDR3 covers 15 residues. J lost 4 bases, V lost 6 bases, and 10 bases had no gene match. The CDR3 sequence: CASSPTGQGAYGYTF. The covered CDR3 bases are TGTGCCAGCAGTCCAACAGGACAGGGAGCCTATGGC.

Concerning this clone itself: From the germline J gene comes the end of the CDR3, since the read stops 3 residues before it. The V and J genes are TRBV30 and TRBJ1-1; D might be TRBD1 (5 bases). V lost 1 base and J 1 base, leaving 7 bases between the germline ends. The CDR3 extends over 13 amino acids. Germline CDR1 and CDR2: GTSNPN and SVGIG (reference sequence). The CDR3 loop reads CAWSGQSNTEAFF. Incomplete CDR3 DNA: TGTGCCTGGAGTGGACAGTCGAACACTGAA.

The covered CDR3 bases are TGTGCCAGCAGTTCCTCCGGGACAGGAGCCTACGAG. Translation: CASSSSGTGAYE. The full CDR3 protein is CASSSSGTGAYEQYF. The genes are TRBV6-2 or TRBV6-3 and TRBJ2-7; TRBD1 aligns across 8 bases. The read is 3 residues too short to cover the CDR3 end, so that end is filled in from the germline J gene. V shed 4 bases, J shed 2 bases, and the junction held 7 bases outside the gene matches. Germline values: CDR1 MNHEY, CDR2 SVGEGT. CDR3 length: 15 amino acids.

Concerning this clone itself: The read is 3 residues too short to cover the CDR3 end, so that end is filled in from the germline J gene. V usage is TRBV20-1 and J usage is TRBJ1-3; TRBD1 matches at 7 bases. The CDR3 consists of 15 residues. V dropped 4 bases and J dropped 0; count of bases not matched to a gene: 6. Germline loops: CDR1 DFQATT, CDR2 SNEGSKA (reference sequence). The CDR3 loop is CSAKRGGVSGNTIYF. CDR3 bases read: TGCAGTGCTAAAAGAGGGGGCGTCTCTGGAAACACC.

With respect to this clone: The CDR3 end is not reached by the read, which stops 3 residues before it; the germline J gene fills it in. The chain recombines TRBV7-2 with TRBJ1-5; no definite D call. This CDR3 is 13 amino acids long. Germline V lookup: CDR1 SGHTA, CDR2 FQGNSA. Trimming took off 5 bases at V and 0 bases at J, with 5 bases between the two ends. The CDR3 region is CASSQNSNQPQHF. Partial CDR3 DNA: TGTGCCAGCAGCCAAAATAGCAATCAGCCC.

Regarding this clone: The read ends 3 residues early relative to the CDR3; the germline J gene fills the gap. The chain has TRBV20-1 and TRBJ1-6, with D perhaps matching TRBD1 (5 bases). The CDR3 sequence is 15 residues long. Germline V lookup: CDR1 DFQATT, CDR2 SNEGSKA (reference sequence). V lost 2 bases, J lost 1 base, and 9 bases lay in between. CDR3: CSARPDSSYNSPLHF. The sequenced part of the CDR3 DNA is TGCAGTGCTAGACCCGACAGTTCCTATAATTCACCC.

Details on this clone: The read halts 3 residues ahead of the CDR3 end, with the missing end drawn from the germline J gene. The chain employs TRBV6-2 or TRBV6-3 and TRBJ2-5; D is possibly TRBD2 (5 bases). Trimming stripped 5 bases from V and 5 bases from J, with 15 bases between. Germline-derived CDR1 and CDR2 are MNHEY and SVGEGT. The CDR3 is made up of 14 amino acids. CDR3 sequence: CASSNIREGETQYF. CDR3 DNA (partial): TGTGCCAGCAGTAATATTCGTGAGGGTGAGACC.

In the case of this clone: Its ends do not fully match the called genes, so a read error is possible. Read data end 3 residues before the CDR3 end; the end is taken from the germline J gene. The rearrangement joins TRBV4-2 to TRBJ2-2; D gene uncertain. This CDR3 has 14 amino acids. The V gene's germline CDR1 is LGHNA and CDR2 YNFKEQ. The part of the CDR3 DNA that was read is TGCGCCAGCAGCCAAGTGGCCACTAATTCACCG. Its translation: CASSQVATNSP. The whole CDR3 sequence is CASSQVATNSPLFF.

To note about this clone: The read ends 3 residues shy of where the CDR3 ends; the end is completed using the germline J gene. The chain employs TRBV7-7 and TRBJ2-7; TRBD2 matches at 8 bases. Germline V CDR1 and CDR2: SSHAT, FNYEAQ (reference sequence). The V and J ends lost 0 bases and 5 bases, in that order; junction bases with no gene match: 0. The CDR3 is 13 residues long. The CDR3 region is CASSLASGDEQYF. CDR3 DNA, as far as it was read: TGTGCCAGCAGCTTAGCTAGCGGGGACGAG.

On this clone: The read ends 3 residues before the CDR3 terminus; that terminus is restored from the germline J gene. V and J are TRBV30 and TRBJ1-4; weak D call: TRBD1 (6 bases). CDR1 and CDR2 (germline): GTSNPN, SVGIG (reference sequence). This CDR3 is 14 amino acids long. V lost 0 bases, J lost 7 bases, and 12 bases lay in between. The sequenced CDR3 bases are TGTGCCTGGAGTGTAGGGGGGGCCGGTGAAAAA. Translating gives CAWSVGGAGEK. The full CDR3 reads CAWSVGGAGEKLFF.

A remark on this clone: The read ends 3 residues before the CDR3 terminus; that terminus is restored from the germline J gene. This chain uses TRBV9 with TRBJ2-2; maybe TRBD2 (6 bases). The CDR3 loop spans 18 amino acids. V lost 5 bases and J lost 1, with 21 bases in between. Germline V gene sequence: CDR1 SGDLS, CDR2 YYNGEE. The covered CDR3 bases are TGTGCCAGCAGGGCTAGCGCCGGCGCGCAGGGGAACACCGGGGAG. This translates into CASRASAGAQGNTGE. The full-length CDR3 reads as CASRASAGAQGNTGELFF.

Comment on this clone: The read halts 3 residues ahead of the CDR3 end, with the missing end drawn from the germline J gene. This chain links TRBV5-6 with TRBJ1-1, with a tentative D call TRBD1 (5 bases). From germline, CDR1 is SGHDT and CDR2 YYEEEE. This CDR3 has 14 amino acids. The ends were cut back, 3 bases at V and 4 bases at J, with 13 bases in the middle. The part of the CDR3 DNA that was read is TGTGCCAGCAGCTCAGGGAGTAGGGGCACTGAA. Amino acids: CASSSGSRGTE. The full CDR3 protein reads CASSSGSRGTEAFF.

A note on this clone: The read ends 3 residues before the CDR3 terminus; that terminus is restored from the germline J gene. The chain employs TRBV6-2 or TRBV6-3 and TRBJ2-4, with D possibly matching TRBD1 (7 bases). This CDR3 contains 14 residues. The germline gives CDR1 MNHEY, CDR2 SVGEGT. CDR3 DNA (partial): TGTGCCAGCGGTGAGAGACAGGGACTCCGTGGT. Its protein is CASGERQGLRG. The entire CDR3 sequence reads CASGERQGLRGQYF.